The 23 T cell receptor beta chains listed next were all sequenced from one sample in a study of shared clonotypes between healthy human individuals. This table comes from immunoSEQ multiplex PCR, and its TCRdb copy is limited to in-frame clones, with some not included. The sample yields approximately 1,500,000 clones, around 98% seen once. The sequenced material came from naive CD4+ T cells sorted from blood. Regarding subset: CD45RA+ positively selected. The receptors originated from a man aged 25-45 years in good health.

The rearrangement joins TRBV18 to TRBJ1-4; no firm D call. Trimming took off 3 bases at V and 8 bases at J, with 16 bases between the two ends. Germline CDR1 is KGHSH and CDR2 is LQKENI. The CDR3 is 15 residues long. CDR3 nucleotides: TGTGCCAGCTCACCTAAATCATCCCTTGGGGAAAAACTGTTTTTT. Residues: CASSPKSSLGEKLFF. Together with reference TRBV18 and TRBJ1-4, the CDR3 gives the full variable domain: NAGVMQNPRHLVRRRGQEARLRCSPMKGHSHVYWYRQLPEEGLKFMVYLQKENIIDESGMPKERFSAEFPKEGPSILRIQQVVRGDSAAYFCASSPKSSLGEKLFFGSGTQLSVL.

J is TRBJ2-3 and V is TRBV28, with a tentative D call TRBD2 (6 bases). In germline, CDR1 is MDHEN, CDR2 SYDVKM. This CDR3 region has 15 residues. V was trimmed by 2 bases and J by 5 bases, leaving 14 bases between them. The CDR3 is CASSLNPAGQDTQYF. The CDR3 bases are TGTGCCAGCAGTTTAAACCCAGCGGGTCAAGATACGCAGTATTTT.

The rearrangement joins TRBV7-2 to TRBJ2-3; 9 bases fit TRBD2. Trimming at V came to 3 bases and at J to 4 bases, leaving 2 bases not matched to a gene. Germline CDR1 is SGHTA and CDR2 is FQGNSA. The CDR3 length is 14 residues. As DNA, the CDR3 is TGTGCCAGCAGCTTCCGGACTAGCGCAGATACGCAGTATTTT. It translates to CASSFRTSADTQYF.

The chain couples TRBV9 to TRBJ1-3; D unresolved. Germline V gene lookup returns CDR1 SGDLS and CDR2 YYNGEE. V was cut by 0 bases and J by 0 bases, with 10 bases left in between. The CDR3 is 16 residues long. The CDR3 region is CASSVAVVNSGNTIYF. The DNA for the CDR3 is TGTGCCAGCAGCGTAGCTGTTGTCAACTCTGGAAACACCATATATTTT.

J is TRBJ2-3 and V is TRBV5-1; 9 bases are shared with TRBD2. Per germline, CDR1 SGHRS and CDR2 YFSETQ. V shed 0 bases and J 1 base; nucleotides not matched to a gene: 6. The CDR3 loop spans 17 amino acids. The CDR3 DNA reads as TGCGCCAGCAGCTTGGCCAGGGCGGGAGGGGGCACAGATACGCAGTATTTT. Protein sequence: CASSLARAGGGTDTQYF.

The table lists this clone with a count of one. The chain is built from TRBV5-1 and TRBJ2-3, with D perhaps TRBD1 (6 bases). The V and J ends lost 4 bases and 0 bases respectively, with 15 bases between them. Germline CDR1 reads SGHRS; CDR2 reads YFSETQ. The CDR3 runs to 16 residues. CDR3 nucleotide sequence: TGCGCCAGCAGCCTAAGGACAGCGACTAGCACAGATACGCAGTATTTT. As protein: CASSLRTATSTDTQYF.

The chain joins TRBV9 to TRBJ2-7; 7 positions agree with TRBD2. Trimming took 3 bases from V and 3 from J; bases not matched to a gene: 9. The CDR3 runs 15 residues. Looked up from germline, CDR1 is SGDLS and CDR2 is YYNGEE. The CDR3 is CASSAGGAALYEQYF. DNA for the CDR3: TGTGCCAGCAGCGCGGGGGGAGCGGCGCTCTACGAGCAGTACTTC.

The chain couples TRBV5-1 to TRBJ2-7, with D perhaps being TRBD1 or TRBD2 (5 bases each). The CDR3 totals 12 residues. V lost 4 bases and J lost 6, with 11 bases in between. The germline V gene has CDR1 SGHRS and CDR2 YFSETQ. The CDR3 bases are TGCGCCAGCAGCAGGGACCGCCGCGAGCAGTACTTC. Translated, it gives CASSRDRREQYF.

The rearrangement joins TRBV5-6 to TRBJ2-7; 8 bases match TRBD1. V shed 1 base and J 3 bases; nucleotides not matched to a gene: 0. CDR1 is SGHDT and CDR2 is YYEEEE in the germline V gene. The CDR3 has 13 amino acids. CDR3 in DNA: TGTGCCAGCAGCTTGACAGGGGGCTACGAGCAGTACTTC. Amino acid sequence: CASSLTGGYEQYF.

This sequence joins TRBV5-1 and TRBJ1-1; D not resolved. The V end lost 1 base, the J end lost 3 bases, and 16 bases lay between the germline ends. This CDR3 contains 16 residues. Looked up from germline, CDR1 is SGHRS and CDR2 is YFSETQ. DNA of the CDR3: TGCGCCAGCAGCTTGTCAGGTGTCGGGCTCTACACTGAAGCTTTCTTT. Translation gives CASSLSGVGLYTEAFF.

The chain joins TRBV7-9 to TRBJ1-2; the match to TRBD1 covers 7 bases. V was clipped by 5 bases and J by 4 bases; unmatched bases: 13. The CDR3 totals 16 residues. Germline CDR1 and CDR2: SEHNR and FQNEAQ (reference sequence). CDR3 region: CASSGPRDSLSYGYTF. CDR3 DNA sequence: TGTGCCAGCAGCGGACCCCGGGACAGCCTCAGCTATGGCTACACCTTC.

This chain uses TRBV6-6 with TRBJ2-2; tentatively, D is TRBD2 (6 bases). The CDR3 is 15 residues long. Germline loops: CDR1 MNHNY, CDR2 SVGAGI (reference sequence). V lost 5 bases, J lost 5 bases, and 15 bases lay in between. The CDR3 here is CASSMTGGWTGELFF. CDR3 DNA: TGTGCCAGCAGTATGACCGGGGGTTGGACCGGGGAGCTGTTTTTT.

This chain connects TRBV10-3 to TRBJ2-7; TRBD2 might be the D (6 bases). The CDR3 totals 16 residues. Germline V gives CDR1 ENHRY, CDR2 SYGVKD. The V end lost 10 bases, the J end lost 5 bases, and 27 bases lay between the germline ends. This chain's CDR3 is CATLGDRLTGDHEQYF. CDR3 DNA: TGTGCCACGCTTGGGGACCGACTAACGGGAGATCACGAGCAGTACTTC.

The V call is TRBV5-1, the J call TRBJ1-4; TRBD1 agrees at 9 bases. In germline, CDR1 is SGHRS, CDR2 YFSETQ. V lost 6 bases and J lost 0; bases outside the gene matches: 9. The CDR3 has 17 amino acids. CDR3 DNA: TGCGCCAGCACAACCGGGACAGGGATAGCAACTAATGAAAAACTGTTTTTT. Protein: CASTTGTGIATNEKLFF.

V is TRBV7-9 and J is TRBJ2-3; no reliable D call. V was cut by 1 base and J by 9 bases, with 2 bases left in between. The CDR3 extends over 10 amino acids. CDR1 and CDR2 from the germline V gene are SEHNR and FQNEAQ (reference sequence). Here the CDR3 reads CASSLGTQYF. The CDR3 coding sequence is TGTGCCAGCAGCTTAGGCACGCAGTATTTT.

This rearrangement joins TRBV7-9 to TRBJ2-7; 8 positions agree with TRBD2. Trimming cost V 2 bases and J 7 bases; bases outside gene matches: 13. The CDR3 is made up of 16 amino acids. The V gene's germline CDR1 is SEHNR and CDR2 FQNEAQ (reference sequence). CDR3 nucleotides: TGTGCCAGCAGCTTAAGGGTAGCGGGGAGCTACAGGGAGCAGTACTTC. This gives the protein CASSLRVAGSYREQYF. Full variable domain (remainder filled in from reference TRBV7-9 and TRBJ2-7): DTGVSQNPRHKITKRGQNVTFRCDPISEHNRLYWYRQTLGQGPEFLTYFQNEAQLEKSRLLSDRFSAERPKGSFSTLEIQRTEQGDSAMYLCASSLRVAGSYREQYFGPGTRLTVT.

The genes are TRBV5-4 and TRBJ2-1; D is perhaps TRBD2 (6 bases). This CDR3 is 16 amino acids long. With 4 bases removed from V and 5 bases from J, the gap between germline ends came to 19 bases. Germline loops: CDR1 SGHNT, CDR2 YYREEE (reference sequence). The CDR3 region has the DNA TGTGCCAGCAGCCCCGACATGGGGGAGGCCAACAATGAGCAGTTCTTC. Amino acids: CASSPDMGEANNEQFF.

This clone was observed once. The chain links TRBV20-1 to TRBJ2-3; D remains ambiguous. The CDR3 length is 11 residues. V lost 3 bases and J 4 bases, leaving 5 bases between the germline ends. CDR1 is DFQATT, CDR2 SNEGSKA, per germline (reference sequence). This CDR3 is CSASVPDTQYF. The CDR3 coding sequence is TGCAGTGCTAGCGTGCCAGATACGCAGTATTTT.

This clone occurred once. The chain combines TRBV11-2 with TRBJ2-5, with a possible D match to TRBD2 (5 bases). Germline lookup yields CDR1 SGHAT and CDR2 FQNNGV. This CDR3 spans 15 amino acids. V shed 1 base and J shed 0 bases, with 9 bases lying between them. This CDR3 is CASSLAFGNQETQYF. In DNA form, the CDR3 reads TGTGCCAGCAGCTTAGCCTTCGGGAACCAAGAGACCCAGTACTTC.

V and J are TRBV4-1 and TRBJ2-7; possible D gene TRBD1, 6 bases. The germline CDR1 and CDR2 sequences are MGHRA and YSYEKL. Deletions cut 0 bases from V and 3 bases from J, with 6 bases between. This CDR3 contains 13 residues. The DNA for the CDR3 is TGCGCCAGCAGCCAAGACAGGGGCTACGAGCAGTACTTC. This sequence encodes CASSQDRGYEQYF.

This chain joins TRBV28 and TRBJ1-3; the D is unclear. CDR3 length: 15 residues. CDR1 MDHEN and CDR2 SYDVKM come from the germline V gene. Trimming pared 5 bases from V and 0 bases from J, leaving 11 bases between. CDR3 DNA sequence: TGTGCCAGCAGTACCACCCTTCCCTCTGGAAACACCATATATTTT. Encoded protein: CASSTTLPSGNTIYF.

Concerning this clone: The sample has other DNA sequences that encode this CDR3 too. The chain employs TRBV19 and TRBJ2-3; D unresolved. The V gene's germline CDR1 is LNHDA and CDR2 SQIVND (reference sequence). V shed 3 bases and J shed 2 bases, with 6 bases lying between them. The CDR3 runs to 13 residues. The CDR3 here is CASSISVTDTQYF. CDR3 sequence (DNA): TGTGCCAGTAGTATCTCTGTCACAGATACGCAGTATTTT.

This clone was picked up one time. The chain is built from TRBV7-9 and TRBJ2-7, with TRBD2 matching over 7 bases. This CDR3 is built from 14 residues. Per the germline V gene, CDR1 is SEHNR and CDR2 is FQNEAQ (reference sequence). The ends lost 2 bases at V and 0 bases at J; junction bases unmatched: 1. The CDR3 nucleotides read TGTGCCAGCAGCTTACAGCGGGACTCCTACGAGCAGTACTTC. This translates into CASSLQRDSYEQYF.